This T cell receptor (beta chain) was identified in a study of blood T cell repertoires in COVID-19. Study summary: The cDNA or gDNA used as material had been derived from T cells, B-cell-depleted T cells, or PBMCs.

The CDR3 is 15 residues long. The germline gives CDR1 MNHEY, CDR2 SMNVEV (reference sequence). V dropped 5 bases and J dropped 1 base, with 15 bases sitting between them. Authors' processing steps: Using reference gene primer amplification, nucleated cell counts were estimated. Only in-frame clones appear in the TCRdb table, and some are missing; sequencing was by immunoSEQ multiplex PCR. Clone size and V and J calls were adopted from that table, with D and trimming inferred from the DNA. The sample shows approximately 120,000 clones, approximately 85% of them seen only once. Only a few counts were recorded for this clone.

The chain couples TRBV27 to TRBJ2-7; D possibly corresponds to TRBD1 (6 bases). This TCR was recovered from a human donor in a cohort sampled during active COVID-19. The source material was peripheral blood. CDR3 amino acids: CASSRQVLPSYEQYF. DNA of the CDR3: TGTGCCAGCAGTCGACAGGTCCTCCCTTCCTACGAGCAGTACTTC.